One sample yielded the 7 T cell receptor beta chains listed below, sequenced in a study of blood T cell repertoires in COVID-19. Method: immunoSEQ multiplex PCR; TCRdb's copy keeps in-frame clones and lacks some. The table has about 69,000 clones, 86% seen once. The sample was peripheral blood. These receptors all stem from a man aged 30 to 39 with acute or convalescent COVID-19.

The CDR3 loop reads CASSQQPSGLSTDTQYF. Here the CDR3 DNA reads TGTGCCAGCAGCCAACAACCCTCGGGACTGAGCACAGATACGCAGTATTTT. The V and J genes are TRBV3-1 (or the pseudogene TRBV3-2) and TRBJ2-3, with D perhaps TRBD2 (6 bases). CDR3 size: 17 residues. Trimming cost V 2 bases and J 0 bases, with 15 bases left between them. Per the germline V gene, CDR1 is LGHDT and CDR2 is YNNKEL (reference sequence).

CDR3 region: CASSQNPGLRSGNTIYF. For the CDR3, the DNA is TGTGCCAGCTCACAAAACCCGGGACTCCGCTCTGGAAACACCATATATTTT. The chain links TRBV18 to TRBJ1-3; D perhaps matches TRBD1 (5 bases). CDR1 and CDR2 (germline): KGHSH, LQKENI. V was trimmed by 4 bases and J by 0 bases, leaving 16 bases between them. This CDR3 has 17 residues.

The chain has TRBV5-6 and TRBJ1-2, with 8 positions matching TRBD1. CDR3 length: 15 residues. CDR1 SGHDT and CDR2 YYEEEE come from the germline V gene. V lost 2 bases, J lost 6 bases, and 9 bases stayed unmatched. The CDR3 sequence: CASSFYDRGMNGYTF. CDR3 DNA: TGTGCCAGCAGCTTTTACGACAGGGGAATGAATGGCTACACCTTC.

The chain couples TRBV27 to TRBJ2-4; maybe TRBD1 (5 bases). The CDR3 extends over 15 amino acids. The ends were cut back, 8 bases at V and 0 bases at J, with 14 bases in the middle. Germline CDR1 MNHEY, CDR2 SMNVEV (reference sequence). The CDR3 loop reads CASGDLGPAKNIQYF. The DNA of the CDR3 is TGTGCCAGCGGGGATCTGGGGCCAGCCAAAAACATTCAGTACTTC.

The chain has TRBV2 and TRBJ2-1; D remains unclear. CDR3 length: 14 amino acids. The V end lost 7 bases, the J end lost 5 bases, and 15 bases lay between the germline ends. Germline V gene lookup returns CDR1 SNHLY and CDR2 FYNNEI. The CDR3 nucleotides are TGTGCCAGCAAGTCCCAGAGGCCGGACAATGAGCAGTTCTTC. Its protein product is CASKSQRPDNEQFF.

The V gene is TRBV6-5, the J gene TRBJ1-2; D uncertain. Germline V gives CDR1 MNHEY, CDR2 SVGAGI. V was pared by 5 bases and J by 7 bases, with 17 bases between. CDR3 length: 14 residues. CDR3 amino acids: CASSRTQSSGGYTF. CDR3 sequence (DNA): TGTGCCAGCAGTAGGACTCAATCATCGGGTGGCTACACCTTC.

The chain employs TRBV6-6 and TRBJ1-5, with D perhaps TRBD1 (5 bases). The CDR3 length is 15 residues. V was trimmed by 2 bases and J by 9 bases, leaving 17 bases between them. The V gene's germline CDR1 is MNHNY and CDR2 SVGAGI (reference sequence). The CDR3: CASSYNIGPGGPQHF. CDR3 nucleotide sequence: TGTGCCAGCAGTTACAACATCGGCCCCGGGGGGCCCCAGCATTTT.